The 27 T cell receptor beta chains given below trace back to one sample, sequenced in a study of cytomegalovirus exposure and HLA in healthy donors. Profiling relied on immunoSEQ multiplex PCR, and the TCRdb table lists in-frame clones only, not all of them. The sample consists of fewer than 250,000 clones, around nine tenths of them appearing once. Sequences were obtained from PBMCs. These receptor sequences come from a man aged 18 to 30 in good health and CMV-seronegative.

The CDR3 region is CASSQGQGKTEAFF. CDR3 in DNA: TGTGCCAGCAGCCAAGGACAGGGAAAGACTGAAGCTTTCTTT. The V call is TRBV28, the J call TRBJ1-1; TRBD1 matches 8 bases. The CDR3 totals 14 residues. The V gene end was trimmed by 6 bases and the J gene end by 5 bases; junction bases not matched to a gene: 8. Germline-derived CDR1 and CDR2 are MDHEN and SYDVKM.

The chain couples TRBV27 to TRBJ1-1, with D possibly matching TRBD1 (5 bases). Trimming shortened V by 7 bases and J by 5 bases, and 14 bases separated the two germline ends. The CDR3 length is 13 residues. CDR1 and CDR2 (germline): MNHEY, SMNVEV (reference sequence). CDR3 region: CASTPGGWTEAFF. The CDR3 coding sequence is TGTGCCAGCACCCCGGGGGGTTGGACTGAAGCTTTCTTT.

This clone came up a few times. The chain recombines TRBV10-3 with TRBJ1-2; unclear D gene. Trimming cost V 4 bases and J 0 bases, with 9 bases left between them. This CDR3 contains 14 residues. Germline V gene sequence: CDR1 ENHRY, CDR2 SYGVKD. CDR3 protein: CAISGGSANYGYTF. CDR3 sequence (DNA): TGTGCCATCAGTGGAGGCAGTGCTAACTATGGCTACACCTTC.

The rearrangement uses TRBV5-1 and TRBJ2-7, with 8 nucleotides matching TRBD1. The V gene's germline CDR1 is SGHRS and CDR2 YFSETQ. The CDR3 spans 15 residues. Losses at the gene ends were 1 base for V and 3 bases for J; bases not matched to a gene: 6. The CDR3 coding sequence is TGCGCCAGCAGCTTGCTTCAGGGGGCGGTCTACGAGCAGTACTTC. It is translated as CASSLLQGAVYEQYF.

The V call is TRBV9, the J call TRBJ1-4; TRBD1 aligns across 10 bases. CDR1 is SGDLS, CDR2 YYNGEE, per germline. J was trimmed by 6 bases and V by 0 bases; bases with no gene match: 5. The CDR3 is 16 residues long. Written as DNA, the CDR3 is TGTGCCAGCAGCGTAGTCGGGACAGGGGAGGATGAAAAACTGTTTTTT. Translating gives CASSVVGTGEDEKLFF. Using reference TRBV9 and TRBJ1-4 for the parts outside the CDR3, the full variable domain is DSGVTQTPKHLITATGQRVTLRCSPRSGDLSVYWYQQSLDQGLQFLIQYYNGEERAKGNILERFSAQQFPDLHSELNLSSLELGDSALYFCASSVVGTGEDEKLFFGSGTQLSVL.

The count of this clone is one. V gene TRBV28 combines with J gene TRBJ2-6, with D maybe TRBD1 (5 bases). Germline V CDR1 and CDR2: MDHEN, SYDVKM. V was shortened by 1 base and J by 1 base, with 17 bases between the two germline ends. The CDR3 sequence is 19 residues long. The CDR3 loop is CASSLFTGRALSGANVLTF. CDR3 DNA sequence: TGTGCCAGCAGTTTATTCACAGGCAGAGCTTTATCTGGGGCCAACGTCCTGACTTTC.

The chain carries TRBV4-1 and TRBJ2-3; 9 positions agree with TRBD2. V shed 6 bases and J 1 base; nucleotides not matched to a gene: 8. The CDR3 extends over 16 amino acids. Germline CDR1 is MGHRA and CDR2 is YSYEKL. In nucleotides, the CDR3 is TGCGCCAGCAGTTCGCGGGGGGGTGTAGGCACAGATACGCAGTATTTT. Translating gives CASSSRGGVGTDTQYF.

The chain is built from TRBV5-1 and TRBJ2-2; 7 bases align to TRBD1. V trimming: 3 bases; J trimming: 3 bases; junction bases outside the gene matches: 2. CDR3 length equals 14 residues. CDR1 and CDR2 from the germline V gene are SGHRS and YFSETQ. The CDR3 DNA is TGCGCCAGCAGCTCCGACAGGGACACCGGGGAGCTGTTTTTT. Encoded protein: CASSSDRDTGELFF.

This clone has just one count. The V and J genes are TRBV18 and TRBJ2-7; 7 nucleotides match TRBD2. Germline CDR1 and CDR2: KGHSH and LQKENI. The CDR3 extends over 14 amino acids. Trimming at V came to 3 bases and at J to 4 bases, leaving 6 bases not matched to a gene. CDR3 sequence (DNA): TGTGCCAGCTCACCCGAGGGACTACGATACGAGCAGTACTTC. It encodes CASSPEGLRYEQYF.

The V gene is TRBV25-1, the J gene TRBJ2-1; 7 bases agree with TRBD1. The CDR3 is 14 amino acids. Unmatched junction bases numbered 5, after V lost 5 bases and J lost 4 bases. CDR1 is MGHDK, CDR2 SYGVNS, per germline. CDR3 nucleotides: TGTGCCAGCAGTTCGACAGGGCCTTACAATGAGCAGTTCTTC. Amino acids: CASSSTGPYNEQFF.

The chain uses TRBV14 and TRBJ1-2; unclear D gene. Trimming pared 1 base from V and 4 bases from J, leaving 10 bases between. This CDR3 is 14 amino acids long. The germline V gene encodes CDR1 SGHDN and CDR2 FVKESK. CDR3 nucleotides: TGTGCCAGCAGCCAAGTCATCAGTTTCTATGGCTACACCTTC. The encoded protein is CASSQVISFYGYTF.

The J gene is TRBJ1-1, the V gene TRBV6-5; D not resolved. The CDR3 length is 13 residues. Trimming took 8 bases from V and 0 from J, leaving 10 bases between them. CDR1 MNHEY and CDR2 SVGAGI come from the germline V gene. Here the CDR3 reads CASGRRMNTEAFF. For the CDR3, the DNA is TGTGCCAGCGGGCGACGGATGAACACTGAAGCTTTCTTT.

In DNA form, the CDR3 reads TGTGCCAGCAGTTTAGGGGGGGCACACGAGCAGTACTTC. Its protein is CASSLGGAHEQYF. The chain has TRBV27 and TRBJ2-7; tentative D call: TRBD2 (7 bases). CDR1 is MNHEY and CDR2 is SMNVEV in the germline V gene (reference sequence). The CDR3 is made up of 13 amino acids. The V end lost 2 bases, the J end lost 5 bases, and 10 bases lay between the germline ends.

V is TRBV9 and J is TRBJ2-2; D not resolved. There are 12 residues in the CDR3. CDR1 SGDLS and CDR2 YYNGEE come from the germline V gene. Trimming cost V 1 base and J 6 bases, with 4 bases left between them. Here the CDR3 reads CASSVLPGELFF. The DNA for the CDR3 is TGTGCCAGCAGCGTACTACCCGGGGAGCTGTTTTTT.

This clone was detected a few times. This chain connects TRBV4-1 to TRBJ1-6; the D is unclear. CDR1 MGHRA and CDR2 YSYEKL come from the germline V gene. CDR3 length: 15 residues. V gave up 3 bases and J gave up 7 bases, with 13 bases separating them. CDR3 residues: CASSQPTTWNSPLHF. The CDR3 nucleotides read TGCGCCAGCAGCCAGCCTACCACGTGGAATTCACCCCTCCACTTT.

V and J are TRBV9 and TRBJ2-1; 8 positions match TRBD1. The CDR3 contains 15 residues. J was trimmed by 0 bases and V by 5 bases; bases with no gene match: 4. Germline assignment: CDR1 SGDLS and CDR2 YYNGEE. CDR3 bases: TGTGCCAGCAGAGCTACAGGGGGCTCCTACAATGAGCAGTTCTTC. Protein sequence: CASRATGGSYNEQFF.

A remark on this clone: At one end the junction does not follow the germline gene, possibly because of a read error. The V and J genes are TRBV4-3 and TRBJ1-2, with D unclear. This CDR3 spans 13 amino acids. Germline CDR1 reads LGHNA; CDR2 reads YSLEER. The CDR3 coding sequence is TGCGCCAGCAGCCACTCGGGTAACCATGGCTACACCTTC. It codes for CASSHSGNHGYTF.

CDR3 in DNA: TGTGCCACCACCCAAGACGACAGGGTAGGAGAAAAACTGTTTTTT. Protein product: CATTQDDRVGEKLFF. The chain is built from TRBV15 and TRBJ1-4; 7 nucleotides match TRBD1. Germline V gene lookup returns CDR1 LNHNV and CDR2 YYDKDF (reference sequence). J lost 8 bases, V lost 7 bases, and 13 bases had no gene match. The CDR3 length is 15 residues.

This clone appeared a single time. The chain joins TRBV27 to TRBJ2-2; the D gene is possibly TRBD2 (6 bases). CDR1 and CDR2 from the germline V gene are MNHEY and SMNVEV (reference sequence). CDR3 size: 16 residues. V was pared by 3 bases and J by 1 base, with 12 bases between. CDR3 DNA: TGTGCCAGCAGTTTCCCGGGAGCGGTGAACACCGGGGAGCTGTTTTTT. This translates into CASSFPGAVNTGELFF.

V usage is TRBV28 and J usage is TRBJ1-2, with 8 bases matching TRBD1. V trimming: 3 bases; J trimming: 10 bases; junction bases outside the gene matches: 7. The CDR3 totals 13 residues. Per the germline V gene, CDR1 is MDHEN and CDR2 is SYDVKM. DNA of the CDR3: TGTGCCAGCAGTTTCGAGGACAGGGCGGACTACACCTTC. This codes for CASSFEDRADYTF.

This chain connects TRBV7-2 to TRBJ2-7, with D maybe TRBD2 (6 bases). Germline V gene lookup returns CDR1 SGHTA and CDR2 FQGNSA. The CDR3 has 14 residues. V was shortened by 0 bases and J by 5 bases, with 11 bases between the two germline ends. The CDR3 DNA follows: TGTGCCAGCAGCTTAGCGCTTGGCGGGGACGAGCAGTACTTC. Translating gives CASSLALGGDEQYF. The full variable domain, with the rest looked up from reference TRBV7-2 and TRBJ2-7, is GAGVSQSPSNKVTEKGKDVELRCDPISGHTALYWYRQSLGQGLEFLIYFQGNSAPDKSGLPSDRFSAERTGGSVSTLTIQRTQQEDSAVYLCASSLALGGDEQYFGPGTRLTVT.

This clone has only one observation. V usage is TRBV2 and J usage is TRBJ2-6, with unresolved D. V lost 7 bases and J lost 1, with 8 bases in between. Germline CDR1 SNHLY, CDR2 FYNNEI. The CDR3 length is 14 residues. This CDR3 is CASNQNSGANVLTF. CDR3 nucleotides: TGTGCCAGCAATCAGAATTCTGGGGCCAACGTCCTGACTTTC.

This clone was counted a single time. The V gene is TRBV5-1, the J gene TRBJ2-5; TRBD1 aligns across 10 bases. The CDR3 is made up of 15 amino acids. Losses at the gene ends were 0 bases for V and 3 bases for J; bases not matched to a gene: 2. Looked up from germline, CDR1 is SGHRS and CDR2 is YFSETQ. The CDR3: CASSLGTGGKETQYF. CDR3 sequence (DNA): TGCGCCAGCAGCTTGGGGACAGGGGGGAAAGAGACCCAGTACTTC.

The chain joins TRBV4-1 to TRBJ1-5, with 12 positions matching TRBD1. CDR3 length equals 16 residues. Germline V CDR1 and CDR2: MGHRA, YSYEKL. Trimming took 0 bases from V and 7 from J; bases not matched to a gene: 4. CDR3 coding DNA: TGCGCCAGCAGCCAAGAGAGGGGACAGGGGGCACAGCCCCAGCATTTT. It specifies CASSQERGQGAQPQHF.

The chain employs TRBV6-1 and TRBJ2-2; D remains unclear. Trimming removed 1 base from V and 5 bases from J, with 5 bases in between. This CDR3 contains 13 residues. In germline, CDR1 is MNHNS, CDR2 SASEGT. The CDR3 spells CASSEVATGELFF. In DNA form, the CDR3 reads TGTGCCAGCAGTGAAGTGGCAACCGGGGAGCTGTTTTTT.

The CDR3, as DNA: TGTGCCATCAGCGGACTAGCGGGAAGCACAGATACGCAGTATTTT. Its translation: CAISGLAGSTDTQYF. The chain has TRBV10-3 and TRBJ2-3; 12 positions match TRBD2. There are 15 residues in the CDR3. Germline CDR1 ENHRY, CDR2 SYGVKD. The ends lost 6 bases at V and 0 bases at J; junction bases unmatched: 1.

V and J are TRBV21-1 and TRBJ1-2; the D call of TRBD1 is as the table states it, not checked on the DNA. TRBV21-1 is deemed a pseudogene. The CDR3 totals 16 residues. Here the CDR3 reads CASSLPRGRPYYGYTF. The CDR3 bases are TGTGCCAGCAGCCTCCCCAGGGGGAGACCATACTATGGCTACACCTTC.